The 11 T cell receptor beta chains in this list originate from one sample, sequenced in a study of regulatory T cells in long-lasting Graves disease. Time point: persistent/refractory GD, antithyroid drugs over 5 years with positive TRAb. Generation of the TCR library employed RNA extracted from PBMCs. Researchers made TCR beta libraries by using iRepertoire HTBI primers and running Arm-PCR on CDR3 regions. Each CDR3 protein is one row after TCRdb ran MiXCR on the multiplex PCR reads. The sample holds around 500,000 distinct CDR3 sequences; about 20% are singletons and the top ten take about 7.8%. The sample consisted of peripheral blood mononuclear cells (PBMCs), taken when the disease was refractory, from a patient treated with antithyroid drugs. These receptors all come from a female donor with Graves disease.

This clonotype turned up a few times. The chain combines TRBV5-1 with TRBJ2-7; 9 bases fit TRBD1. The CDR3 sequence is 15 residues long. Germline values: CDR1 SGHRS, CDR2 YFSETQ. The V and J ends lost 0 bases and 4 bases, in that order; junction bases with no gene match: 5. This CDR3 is CASSLDRGQQYEQYF. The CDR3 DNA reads TGCGCCAGCAGCTTGGACAGGGGGCAACAGTACGAGCAGTACTTC.

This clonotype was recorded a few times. The CDR3 spells CASVYEAHPEETQYF. Here the CDR3 DNA reads TGTGCCAGCGTATATGAGGCCCACCCCGAAGAGACCCAGTACTTC. This chain links TRBV7-9 with TRBJ2-5; no definite D call. Looked up from germline, CDR1 is SEHNR and CDR2 is FQNEAQ (reference sequence). The CDR3 covers 15 residues. Trimming stripped 8 bases from V and 3 bases from J, with 19 bases between.

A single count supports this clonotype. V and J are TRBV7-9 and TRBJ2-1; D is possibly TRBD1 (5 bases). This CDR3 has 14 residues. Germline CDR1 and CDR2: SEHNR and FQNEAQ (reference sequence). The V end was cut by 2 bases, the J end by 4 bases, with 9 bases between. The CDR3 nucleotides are TGTGCCAGCAGCTTAACGACAGTATACAATGAGCAGTTCTTC. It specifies CASSLTTVYNEQFF.

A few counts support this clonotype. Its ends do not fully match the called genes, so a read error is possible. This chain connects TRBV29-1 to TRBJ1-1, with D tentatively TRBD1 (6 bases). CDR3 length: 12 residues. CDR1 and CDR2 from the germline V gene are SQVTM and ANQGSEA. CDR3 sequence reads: CSVAQGNSEAFF. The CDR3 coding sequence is TGCAGCGTTGCCCAGGGGAACTCTGAAGCTTTCTTT.

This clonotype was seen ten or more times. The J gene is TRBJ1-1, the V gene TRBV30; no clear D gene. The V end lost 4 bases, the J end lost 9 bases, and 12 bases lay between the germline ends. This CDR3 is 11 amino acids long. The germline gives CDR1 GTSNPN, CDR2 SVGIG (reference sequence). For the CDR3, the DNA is TGTGCCTGGACGTGGGCCCAGCAAGCTTTCTTT. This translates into CAWTWAQQAFF.

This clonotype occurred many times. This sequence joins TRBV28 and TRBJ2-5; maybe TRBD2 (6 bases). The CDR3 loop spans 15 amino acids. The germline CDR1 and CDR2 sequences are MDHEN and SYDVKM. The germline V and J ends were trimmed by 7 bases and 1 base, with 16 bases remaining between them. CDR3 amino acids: CASTLGRDPQETQYF. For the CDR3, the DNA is TGTGCCAGCACCCTCGGGCGGGACCCCCAAGAGACCCAGTACTTC.

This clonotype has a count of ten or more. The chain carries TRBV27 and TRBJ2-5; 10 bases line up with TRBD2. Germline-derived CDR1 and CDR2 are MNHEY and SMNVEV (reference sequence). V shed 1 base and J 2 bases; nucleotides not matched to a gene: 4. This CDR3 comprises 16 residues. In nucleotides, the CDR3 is TGTGCCAGCAGTTTATATAGCGGGAGGTGGCAAGAGACCCAGTACTTC. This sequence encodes CASSLYSGRWQETQYF.

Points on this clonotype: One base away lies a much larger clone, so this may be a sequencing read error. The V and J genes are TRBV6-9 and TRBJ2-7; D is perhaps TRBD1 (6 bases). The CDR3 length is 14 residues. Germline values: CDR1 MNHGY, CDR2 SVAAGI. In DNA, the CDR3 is TGTGTCAGCAGTTACCTTGAGAAGACAGGCGAGCAGTACTTC. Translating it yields CVSSYLEKTGEQYF.

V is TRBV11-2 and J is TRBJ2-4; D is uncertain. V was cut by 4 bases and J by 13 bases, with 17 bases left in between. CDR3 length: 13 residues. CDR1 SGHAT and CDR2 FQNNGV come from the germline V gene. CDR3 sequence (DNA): TGTGCCAGCAGCTCCACCCCTAGAGGCACACAGTACTTC. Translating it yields CASSSTPRGTQYF.

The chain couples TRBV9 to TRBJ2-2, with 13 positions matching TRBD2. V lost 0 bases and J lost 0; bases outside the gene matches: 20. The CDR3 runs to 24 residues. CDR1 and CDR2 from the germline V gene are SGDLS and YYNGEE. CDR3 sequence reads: CASSVDSMDGTSGTLNANTGELFF. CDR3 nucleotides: TGTGCCAGCAGCGTAGATTCCATGGACGGGACTAGCGGGACCTTGAACGCGAACACCGGGGAGCTGTTTTTT. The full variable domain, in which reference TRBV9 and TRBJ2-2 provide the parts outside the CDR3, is DSGVTQTPKHLITATGQRVTLRCSPRSGDLSVYWYQQSLDQGLQFLIQYYNGEERAKGNILERFSAQQFPDLHSELNLSSLELGDSALYFCASSVDSMDGTSGTLNANTGELFFGEGSRLTVL.

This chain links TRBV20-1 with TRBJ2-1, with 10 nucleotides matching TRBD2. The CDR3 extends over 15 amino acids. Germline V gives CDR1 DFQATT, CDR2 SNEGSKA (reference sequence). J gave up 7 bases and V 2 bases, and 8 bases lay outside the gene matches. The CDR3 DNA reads TGCAGTGCTAGAAATCCTAGCGGGAGAATGAATGAGCAGTTCTTC. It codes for CSARNPSGRMNEQFF.